The 20 T cell receptor beta chains below all came from one sample that was sequenced in a study of PD-L1 blockade in urothelial cancer. TCRdb's copy holds only in-frame clones and misses some; the assay was immunoSEQ multiplex PCR. This sample has around 40,000 clones, with more than 85% found just once. Sequences were derived from PBMCs, sampled around atezolizumab (anti-PD-L1) treatment. Receptor source: a man aged 55-75 years with urothelial cancer.

The chain combines TRBV18 with TRBJ2-3; 12 nucleotides agree with TRBD2. The CDR3 runs to 15 residues. The J segment lost 0 bases and the V segment lost 5 bases, leaving 0 bases of the junction unmatched. The germline V gene has CDR1 KGHSH and CDR2 LQKENI. The CDR3 region is CASSGTSGSTDTQYF. The DNA for the CDR3 is TGTGCCAGCTCAGGGACTAGCGGGAGCACAGATACGCAGTATTTT.

This chain uses TRBV19 with TRBJ2-1; the match to TRBD2 covers 15 bases. The germline V gene encodes CDR1 LNHDA and CDR2 SQIVND (reference sequence). V lost 5 bases to trimming and J lost 4 bases; unmatched junction nucleotides: 3. This CDR3 spans 16 amino acids. The CDR3 DNA follows: TGTGCCAGTAGTGTCGGGACTAGCGGGGGGTACAATGAGCAGTTCTTC. It translates to CASSVGTSGGYNEQFF.

The gene calls are TRBV6-6 and TRBJ1-5; D is perhaps TRBD1 (5 bases). Germline V CDR1 and CDR2: MNHNY, SVGAGI (reference sequence). This CDR3 comprises 13 residues. Trimming removed 4 bases from V and 4 bases from J, with 8 bases in between. CDR3 bases: TGTGCCAGCAGTTGGGAGGGGAATCAGCCCCAGCATTTT. As protein: CASSWEGNQPQHF.

This chain uses TRBV6-5 with TRBJ2-5; 15 bases align to TRBD2. Germline V gene sequence: CDR1 MNHEY, CDR2 SVGAGI. The CDR3 extends over 15 amino acids. The V and J ends lost 6 bases and 5 bases, in that order; junction bases with no gene match: 4. The CDR3 bases are TGTGCCAGCAGCCGGACTAGCGGGGGGGTCGAGACCCAGTACTTC. Its translation: CASSRTSGGVETQYF.

This chain links TRBV5-1 with TRBJ2-3; 7 bases agree with TRBD1. The germline V gene encodes CDR1 SGHRS and CDR2 YFSETQ. V dropped 0 bases and J dropped 0; count of bases not matched to a gene: 4. The CDR3 covers 16 residues. For the CDR3, the DNA is TGCGCCAGCAGCTTGGCCAGGGGGTCCAGCACAGATACGCAGTATTTT. It specifies CASSLARGSSTDTQYF. The whole variable domain, filled in from reference TRBV5-1 and TRBJ2-3, reads KAGVTQTPRYLIKTRGQQVTLSCSPISGHRSVSWYQQTPGQGLQFLFEYFSETQRNKGNFPGRFSGRQFSNSRSEMNVSTLELGDSALYLCASSLARGSSTDTQYFGPGTRLTVL.

The chain employs TRBV10-1 and TRBJ2-7; D is possibly TRBD2 (5 bases). Trimming removed 4 bases from V and 0 bases from J, with 13 bases in between. This CDR3 is built from 15 residues. CDR1 is WNHNN, CDR2 SYGVQD, per germline (reference sequence). The CDR3 DNA sequence: TGCGCCAGCAGTGGCTGGACTTCTAGCTCCTACGAGCAGTACTTC. Translation: CASSGWTSSSYEQYF.

The chain combines TRBV28 with TRBJ2-1; 9 nucleotides line up with TRBD2. The trim removed 6 bases at V and 8 bases at J, leaving 17 bases unmatched. This CDR3 is 17 amino acids long. CDR1 is MDHEN, CDR2 SYDVKM, per germline. Written as DNA, the CDR3 is TGTGCCAGCAGCCCGATTGCTAGCGGGACCTATCTAGATGAGCAGTTCTTC. Translated: CASSPIASGTYLDEQFF.

The V and J genes are TRBV2 and TRBJ1-5, with D possibly TRBD1 on 6 matching bases. The germline V and J ends were trimmed by 5 bases and 4 bases, with 12 bases remaining between them. The CDR3 consists of 14 residues. Looked up from germline, CDR1 is SNHLY and CDR2 is FYNNEI. The CDR3 nucleotides are TGTGCCAGCAGTTGGGACACCGTTAATCAGCCCCAGCATTTT. As protein: CASSWDTVNQPQHF. Based on the CDR3 plus reference TRBV2 and TRBJ1-5, the full variable domain is EPEVTQTPSHQVTQMGQEVILRCVPISNHLYFYWYRQILGQKVEFLVSFYNNEISEKSEIFDDQFSVERPDGSNFTLKIRSTKLEDSAMYFCASSWDTVNQPQHFGDGTRLSIL.

The chain combines TRBV5-1 with TRBJ2-3, with D possibly TRBD2 on 5 matching bases. Germline loops: CDR1 SGHRS, CDR2 YFSETQ. V was shortened by 1 base and J by 7 bases, with 10 bases between the two germline ends. The CDR3 is 13 amino acids. The CDR3 protein is CASSLSLGNTQYF. As DNA, the CDR3 is TGCGCCAGCAGCTTGTCTCTCGGGAATACGCAGTATTTT.

The chain joins TRBV19 to TRBJ1-4, with 10 bases that match TRBD1. J gave up 5 bases and V 7 bases, and 7 bases lay outside the gene matches. CDR1 and CDR2 from the germline V gene are LNHDA and SQIVND (reference sequence). The CDR3 totals 15 residues. CDR3 DNA: TGTGCCAGTACCCCCCCGGGACAGGGGAATGAAAAACTGTTTTTT. Protein sequence: CASTPPGQGNEKLFF.

The chain joins TRBV28 to TRBJ2-7; no clear D. Deletions cut 5 bases from V and 3 bases from J, with 8 bases between. In germline, CDR1 is MDHEN, CDR2 SYDVKM. The CDR3 is 12 amino acids. This CDR3 is CASSLDLYEQYF. CDR3 coding DNA: TGTGCCAGCAGTCTAGACCTCTACGAGCAGTACTTC.

The V call is TRBV27, the J call TRBJ1-1; D is ambiguous. Germline lookup yields CDR1 MNHEY and CDR2 SMNVEV (reference sequence). Trimming removed 9 bases from V and 5 bases from J, with 16 bases in between. This CDR3 contains 13 residues. The CDR3 spells CARFPLEGTEAFF. The CDR3 DNA follows: TGTGCCAGGTTTCCTCTCGAGGGTACTGAAGCTTTCTTT.

This clone was seen a few times. This rearrangement joins TRBV29-1 to TRBJ1-1; the D gene is possibly TRBD1 (5 bases). Germline V gene lookup returns CDR1 SQVTM and CDR2 ANQGSEA. The CDR3 runs to 14 residues. V was trimmed by 4 bases and J by 3 bases, leaving 15 bases between them. The CDR3 loop reads CSVVVQGADTEAFF. The DNA for the CDR3 is TGCAGCGTTGTAGTACAAGGGGCTGACACTGAAGCTTTCTTT.

This sequence joins TRBV7-2 and TRBJ2-4; TRBD2 might be the D (6 bases). Trimming took 1 base from V and 5 from J, leaving 15 bases between them. The CDR3 runs 16 residues. CDR1 and CDR2 from the germline V gene are SGHTA and FQGNSA. CDR3 sequence: CASSLVRGGPQNIQYF. CDR3 nucleotides: TGTGCCAGCAGCTTAGTCCGGGGAGGCCCCCAAAACATTCAGTACTTC. The whole variable domain, filled in from reference TRBV7-2 and TRBJ2-4, reads GAGVSQSPSNKVTEKGKDVELRCDPISGHTALYWYRQSLGQGLEFLIYFQGNSAPDKSGLPSDRFSAERTGGSVSTLTIQRTQQEDSAVYLCASSLVRGGPQNIQYFGAGTRLSVL.

CDR3 sequence reads: CATSRRLSGWHTGELFF. The DNA of the CDR3 is TGTGCCACCAGCAGGAGACTAAGCGGGTGGCACACCGGGGAGCTGTTTTTT. The chain joins TRBV15 to TRBJ2-2; D might be TRBD2 (6 bases). With 3 bases removed from V and 3 bases from J, the gap between germline ends came to 17 bases. CDR1 and CDR2 (germline): LNHNV, YYDKDF (reference sequence). The CDR3 is 17 amino acids.

The chain recombines TRBV6-1 with TRBJ1-1; D uncertain. Germline loops: CDR1 MNHNS, CDR2 SASEGT. The V end was cut by 1 base, the J end by 11 bases, with 14 bases between. There are 13 residues in the CDR3. The CDR3 here is CASSEEGSGVAFF. In nucleotides, the CDR3 is TGTGCCAGCAGTGAAGAAGGATCGGGAGTCGCTTTCTTT.

The chain couples TRBV6-1 to TRBJ2-1, with TRBD1 identical over 7 bases. The ends lost 0 bases at V and 7 bases at J; junction bases unmatched: 15. There are 18 residues in the CDR3. In germline, CDR1 is MNHNS, CDR2 SASEGT. In DNA, the CDR3 is TGTGCCAGCAGTGAAGCGGACCTCAGACAGGGTTCGGGGAATGAGCAGTTCTTC. Protein sequence: CASSEADLRQGSGNEQFF.

The chain uses TRBV28 and TRBJ2-5; TRBD1 aligns across 7 bases. The CDR3 length is 13 residues. V lost 7 bases and J lost 0; bases outside the gene matches: 2. Germline-derived CDR1 and CDR2 are MDHEN and SYDVKM. CDR3 DNA: TGTGCCAGCACCGGACAGGACCAAGAGACCCAGTACTTC. Translating it yields CASTGQDQETQYF.

This clone has only one observation. The chain recombines TRBV11-3 with TRBJ1-1; D is possibly TRBD1 (5 bases). V was trimmed by 4 bases and J by 6 bases, leaving 9 bases between them. Per the germline V gene, CDR1 is SGHNT and CDR2 is YENEEA. The CDR3 runs 12 residues. The CDR3 loop reads CASSSLGAEAFF. The CDR3 DNA follows: TGTGCCAGCAGCTCCTTAGGGGCTGAAGCTTTCTTT.

This clone was observed a single time. The chain links TRBV6-1 to TRBJ1-5; the match to TRBD1 covers 7 bases. The CDR3 covers 14 residues. Germline CDR1 reads MNHNS; CDR2 reads SASEGT. Trimming removed 4 bases from V and 4 bases from J; junction bases left unmatched: 4. CDR3 sequence (DNA): TGTGCCAGCAGTGTGGGACAGTTTAATCAGCCCCAGCATTTT. Encoded protein: CASSVGQFNQPQHF.